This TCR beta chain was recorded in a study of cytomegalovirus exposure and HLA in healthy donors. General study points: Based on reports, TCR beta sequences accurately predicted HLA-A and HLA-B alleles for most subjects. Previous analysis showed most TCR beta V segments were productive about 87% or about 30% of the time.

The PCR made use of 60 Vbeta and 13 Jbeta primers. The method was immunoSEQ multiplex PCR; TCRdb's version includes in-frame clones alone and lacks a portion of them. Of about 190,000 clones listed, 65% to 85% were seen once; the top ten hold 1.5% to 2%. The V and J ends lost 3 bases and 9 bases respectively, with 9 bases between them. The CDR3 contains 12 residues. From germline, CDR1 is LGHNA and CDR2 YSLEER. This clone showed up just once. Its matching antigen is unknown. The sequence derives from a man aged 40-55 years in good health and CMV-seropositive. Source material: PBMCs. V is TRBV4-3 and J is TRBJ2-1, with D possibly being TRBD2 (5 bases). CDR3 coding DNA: TGCGCCAGCAGCCAGTTCGGGGTTGAGCAGTTCTTC. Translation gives CASSQFGVEQFF.